This T cell receptor (beta chain) was captured by sequencing in a study of blood T cell repertoires in COVID-19. Sequenced by immunoSEQ multiplex PCR; TCRdb stores in-frame clones only, minus some. This table holds about 160,000 clones, more than 80% found once. The CDR3 extends over 18 amino acids. The germline V gene encodes CDR1 LGHNA and CDR2 YNFKEQ. V gave up 0 bases and J gave up 1 base; unmatched junction bases: 8. The sequencing input was peripheral blood. This chain links TRBV4-2 with TRBJ2-2, with 7 bases matching TRBD1. This receptor was obtained from an older woman with COVID-19, enrolled during active disease. CDR3 DNA sequence: TGTGCCAGCAGCCAAGACCTGACAGGGCTCGGGAACACCGGGGAGCTGTTTTTT. Amino acids: CASSQDLTGLGNTGELFF.